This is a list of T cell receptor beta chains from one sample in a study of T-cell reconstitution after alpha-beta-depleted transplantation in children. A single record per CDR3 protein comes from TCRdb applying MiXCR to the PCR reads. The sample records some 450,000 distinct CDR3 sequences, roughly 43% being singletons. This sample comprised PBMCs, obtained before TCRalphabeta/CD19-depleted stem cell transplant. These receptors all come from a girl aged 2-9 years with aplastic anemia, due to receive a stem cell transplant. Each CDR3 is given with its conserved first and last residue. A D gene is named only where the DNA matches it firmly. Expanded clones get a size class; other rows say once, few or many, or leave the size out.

CDR3nt: TGCAGTGCTAGGCGACTAGCGGGAGGCTCCACCGGACTAAACATTCAGTACTTC; CDR3aa: CSARRLAGGSTGLNIQYF; v_gene: TRBV20-1; abundance: -; j_gene: TRBJ2-4; d_gene: TRBD2
CDR3nt: TGTGCCAGCAGCTTTAGTTACGGGACCCTCTACGAGCAGTACTTC; CDR3aa: CASSFSYGTLYEQYF; v_gene: TRBV5-5; abundance: many; j_gene: TRBJ2-7; d_gene: -
CDR3nt: TGTCCCAGCAGCCCTCTACACTATGGCTACACCTTC; CDR3aa: CPSSPLHYGYTF; v_gene: TRBV5-6; abundance: few; j_gene: TRBJ1-2; d_gene: -
CDR3nt: TGCGCCAGCAGCCAGCGGAGGGTTTATAATTCACCCCTCCACTTT; CDR3aa: CASSQRRVYNSPLHF; v_gene: TRBV4-3; abundance: -; j_gene: TRBJ1-6; d_gene: -
CDR3nt: TGCGCCAGCAGCCCAGGGCCTACAGGGGCCCCCTACAATGAGCAGTTCTTC; CDR3aa: CASSPGPTGAPYNEQFF; v_gene: TRBV4-1; abundance: -; j_gene: TRBJ2-1; d_gene: TRBD1
CDR3nt: TGCGCCAGCAGCCAAGATTTGGGGGGAGGAGGAAAACTGTTTTTT; CDR3aa: CASSQDLGGGGKLFF; v_gene: TRBV4-3; abundance: many; j_gene: TRBJ1-4; d_gene: -
CDR3nt: TGTGCCAGCAGTTTAAGACTAGCGGGAGCGGTTACGCAGTATTTT; CDR3aa: CASSLRLAGAVTQYF; v_gene: TRBV6-2/TRBV6-3; abundance: many; j_gene: TRBJ2-3; d_gene: TRBD2
CDR3nt: TGTGCCAGCAGGGAAACCGGGACAGGGGGTGAAAAACTGTTTTTT; CDR3aa: CASRETGTGGEKLFF; v_gene: TRBV6-1; abundance: -; j_gene: TRBJ1-4; d_gene: TRBD1
CDR3nt: TGTGCCAGCAGCTTTCAGGGAACCGCAGATACGCAGTATTTT; CDR3aa: CASSFQGTADTQYF; v_gene: TRBV9; abundance: few; j_gene: TRBJ2-3; d_gene: -
CDR3nt: TGTGCCAGCACGACCTACCTTCTAGAGACCCAGTACTTC; CDR3aa: CASTTYLLETQYF; v_gene: TRBV7-2; abundance: few; j_gene: TRBJ2-5; d_gene: -
CDR3nt: TGTGCCAGCAGTGATCGGGGACAGGGCAACACCGGGGAGCTGTTTTTT; CDR3aa: CASSDRGQGNTGELFF; v_gene: TRBV6-4; abundance: -; j_gene: TRBJ2-2; d_gene: TRBD1
CDR3nt: TGCGCCAGCAGCTTGGGAACGGCGGGGCCGGGCTATGGCTACACCTTC; CDR3aa: CASSLGTAGPGYGYTF; v_gene: TRBV5-1; abundance: few; j_gene: TRBJ1-2; d_gene: -
CDR3nt: TGCAGCGTTGAGAAAGCGACTAGCACAGATACGCAGTATTTT; CDR3aa: CSVEKATSTDTQYF; v_gene: TRBV29-1; abundance: -; j_gene: TRBJ2-3; d_gene: -
CDR3nt: TGTGCCAGCAGTTCTACGGGACAGGGAAACCGTTTGGCTTTCTTT; CDR3aa: CASSSTGQGNRLAFF; v_gene: TRBV28; abundance: -; j_gene: TRBJ1-1; d_gene: TRBD1
CDR3nt: TGCAGTGCCCCGGGACAGCGAAGCACCTACGAGCAGTACTTC; CDR3aa: CSAPGQRSTYEQYF; v_gene: TRBV20-1; abundance: -; j_gene: TRBJ2-7; d_gene: TRBD1
CDR3nt: TGTGCAAGTCGAGGGGACAGGGGGACCTACGAGCAGTACTTC; CDR3aa: CASRGDRGTYEQYF; v_gene: TRBV12-2; abundance: -; j_gene: TRBJ2-7; d_gene: -
CDR3nt: TGTGCCACTGGGGACAGGTCCCAAGAGACCCAGTACTTC; CDR3aa: CATGDRSQETQYF; v_gene: TRBV28; abundance: once; j_gene: TRBJ2-5; d_gene: TRBD1
CDR3nt: TGCGCCAGCAGCTTCCGGGACAGGGGAGGTCAGCCCCAGCATTTT; CDR3aa: CASSFRDRGGQPQHF; v_gene: TRBV4-1; abundance: many; j_gene: TRBJ1-5; d_gene: TRBD1
CDR3nt: TGTGCCAGCATTCCGACAGGGAGGGGAGTGAAAGGCGGGGAGCTGTTTTTT; CDR3aa: CASIPTGRGVKGGELFF; v_gene: TRBV28; abundance: many; j_gene: TRBJ2-2; d_gene: -
CDR3nt: TGCAGCGTTGCGGGGAACTCTGGAAACACCATATATTTT; CDR3aa: CSVAGNSGNTIYF; v_gene: TRBV29-1; abundance: few; j_gene: TRBJ1-3; d_gene: -
CDR3nt: TGCGCCAGCAGCTTTCGGCAGGGGGCCTACGAGCAGTACTTC; CDR3aa: CASSFRQGAYEQYF; v_gene: TRBV5-1; abundance: -; j_gene: TRBJ2-7; d_gene: TRBD1
CDR3nt: TGTGCCATCAGTGAAAATGACAATGAGCAGTTCTTC; CDR3aa: CAISENDNEQFF; v_gene: TRBV10-3; abundance: -; j_gene: TRBJ2-1; d_gene: -
CDR3nt: TGTGCCACCAGCAGACAGAGACAGGTGGGGGTGACTGAAGCTTTCTTT; CDR3aa: CATSRQRQVGVTEAFF; v_gene: TRBV15; abundance: once; j_gene: TRBJ1-1; d_gene: -
CDR3nt: TGTGCCAGCTCACCTTGGGAAGTGTACGCCTACGAGCAGTACTTC; CDR3aa: CASSPWEVYAYEQYF; v_gene: TRBV18; abundance: few; j_gene: TRBJ2-7; d_gene: -